This TCR beta chain was sequenced in a study of T cell changes during pregnancy in multiple sclerosis. The V gene's germline CDR1 is KGHSH and CDR2 LQKENI. V lost 2 bases, J lost 13 bases, and 14 bases lay in between. The CDR3 sequence is 12 residues long. TCRdb's copy holds only in-frame clones and misses some; the assay was immunoSEQ multiplex PCR. The sample records fewer than 40,000 clones, about nine tenths being singletons. The receptor was isolated from a female donor in good health, enrolled as a control in a pregnancy study. This material consisted of CD4+ T cells from peripheral blood mononuclear cells, taken after pregnancy. This chain uses TRBV18 with TRBJ2-5; TRBD2 might be the D (6 bases). DNA for the CDR3: TGTGCCAGCTCACCAGATGGCGGGGCTGGGTACTTC. Translating gives CASSPDGGAGYF.